This T cell receptor beta chain is drawn from a study of identical twins. This CDR3 contains 12 residues. Germline CDR1 is SQVTM and CDR2 is ANQGSEA. General study points: Insertions were reduced in abundant cord blood beta clonotypes but not in memory repertoires. Cross-sectional statistical analysis was relied on for the conclusions, without the same donors being followed. Part of the zero-insertion signal could reflect confounding by invariant MAIT and iNKT cells.

A universal primer site was incorporated via template switching, and the cDNA contained unique molecular identifiers. One entry per CDR3 protein, called by TCRdb with MiXCR from the 5' RACE reads. The sample includes approximately 240,000 distinct CDR3 sequences, over 11% seen only once; the top ten take 8.8%. About this clonotype itself: What it binds is unknown.

The sample was memory (CD45RO+) T cells sorted from blood. The chain combines TRBV29-1 with TRBJ2-1; D might be TRBD2 (5 bases). This receptor was identified in a woman aged 18-29 years in good health. The DNA of the CDR3 is TGCACGACTAAGAGTGGCTACAATGAGCAGTTCTTC. Translated: CTTKSGYNEQFF.